This is a list of T cell receptor beta chains from one sample in a study of T cells in Graves' hyperthyroidism and ophthalmopathy. MiXCR was run by TCRdb on the multiplex PCR reads, yielding one entry per CDR3 protein. This table holds about 500,000 distinct CDR3 sequences, roughly a sixth found once. The sample consisted of blood. These receptors were obtained from a woman aged 18 to 35 with Graves' ophthalmopathy. The CDR3 runs from the conserved cysteine through the conserved F or W. Each record gives: V gene, clone size, D gene, J gene, CDR3 protein, CDR3 DNA. D genes are given only for firm matches. Only part of the rows carry a size: once, few, many, or a class if the clone is expanded.

TRBV7-2	NA	NA	TRBJ1-2	CASSQRQLSISYGYTF	TGTGCCAGCAGTCAACGCCAGCTTAGCATTAGCTATGGCTACACCTTC
TRBV7-9	few	TRBD1	TRBJ1-2	CASSSRDRGEGNYGYTF	TGTGCCAGCAGCTCCCGGGACAGGGGAGAGGGTAACTATGGCTACACCTTC
TRBV11-1	many	TRBD2	TRBJ2-3	CASSLFSGRADTQYF	TGTGCCAGCAGCTTATTCAGCGGGAGGGCAGATACGCAGTATTTT
TRBV19	few	NA	TRBJ1-2	CASSMSGGGYYGYTF	TGTGCCAGTAGTATGTCCGGGGGCGGATATTATGGCTACACCTTC
TRBV18	many	NA	TRBJ2-5	CASSPPSQETQYF	TGTGCCAGCTCACCCCCGTCTCAAGAGACCCAGTACTTC
TRBV27	few	NA	TRBJ1-2	CASSFLEGGSYTF	TGTGCCAGCAGTTTCTTGGAGGGGGGAAGCTACACCTTC
TRBV30	many	NA	TRBJ1-1	CAWSLKGVGTEAFF	TGTGCCTGGAGTCTAAAAGGGGTGGGCACTGAAGCTTTCTTT
TRBV5-5	NA	NA	TRBJ2-7	CASSPVEGSSYEQYF	TGTGCCAGCAGCCCTGTAGAGGGTAGCTCCTACGAGCAGTACTTC
TRBV5-1	many	NA	TRBJ2-3	CASSGEGLGTDTQYF	TGCGCCAGCAGCGGTGAGGGTCTCGGCACAGATACGCAGTATTTT
TRBV9	few	TRBD1	TRBJ2-1	CASSPLAGGVEQFF	TGTGCCAGCAGCCCTCTAGCAGGGGGCGTTGAGCAGTTCTTC
TRBV12-3/TRBV12-4	many	NA	TRBJ2-2	CASSFHRAAGELFF	TGTGCCAGCAGTTTTCACAGGGCTGCCGGGGAGCTGTTTTTT
TRBV3-1	few	TRBD2	TRBJ2-1	CASSQPGLAGEGGNNEQFF	TGTGCCAGCAGCCAACCGGGACTAGCGGGAGAAGGGGGCAACAATGAGCAGTTCTTC
TRBV27	many	TRBD1	TRBJ2-1	CASTTRGTGGLVNEQFF	TGTGCCAGCACGACAAGGGGGACAGGGGGCCTTGTCAATGAGCAGTTCTTC
TRBV28	many	TRBD1	TRBJ1-1	CASSWTGNTEAFF	TGTGCCAGCAGCTGGACAGGGAACACTGAAGCTTTCTTT
TRBV6-2/TRBV6-3	few	NA	TRBJ1-1	CASSFPTDYQKAFF	TGTGCCAGCAGCTTTCCCACCGATTACCAGAAAGCTTTCTTT
TRBV13	many	NA	TRBJ2-3	CASTPMGREDTQYF	TGTGCCAGCACGCCGATGGGGCGGGAAGATACGCAGTATTTT
TRBV20-1	few	NA	TRBJ2-1	CSAGRAGSTYNEQFF	TGCAGTGCCGGCCGAGCGGGCTCAACCTACAATGAGCAGTTCTTC
TRBV12-3/TRBV12-4	many	TRBD2	TRBJ2-1	CASSLGVTSGILEQFF	TGTGCCAGCAGTTTAGGGGTTACTAGCGGGATCCTTGAGCAGTTCTTC
TRBV25-1	many	NA	TRBJ2-5	CASSESSDYKLGQETQYF	TGTGCCAGCAGTGAATCCAGTGACTATAAGTTAGGGCAAGAGACCCAGTACTTC
TRBV20-1	many	TRBD2	TRBJ2-3	CSATPGLAGGIVLQSTDTQYF	TGCAGTGCAACTCCGGGACTAGCGGGGGGAATTGTCCTCCAAAGCACAGATACGCAGTATTTT
TRBV20-1	many	NA	TRBJ1-2	CSARRQNSYGYTF	TGCAGTGCTAGGAGGCAGAATTCCTATGGCTACACCTTC
TRBV4-3	few	NA	TRBJ1-2	CASSQGLTNYDYTF	TGCGCCAGCAGCCAAGGACTTACTAACTATGACTACACCTTC
TRBV5-1	few	TRBD1	TRBJ2-2	CASSGGQGASDTGELFF	TGCGCCAGCAGCGGGGGACAGGGGGCGAGTGACACCGGGGAGCTGTTTTTT
TRBV2	many	NA	TRBJ2-4	CASSDPLTGKNIQYF	TGTGCCAGCAGTGATCCCCTGACCGGGAAAAACATTCAGTACTTC
TRBV10-3	NA	NA	TRBJ2-7	CAISERISYEQYF	TGTGCCATCAGTGAGAGGATATCCTACGAGCAGTACTTC
TRBV20-1	NA	NA	TRBJ2-2	CSARERQSGTGELFF	TGCAGTGCTAGAGAAAGACAGAGCGGCACCGGGGAGCTGTTTTTT
TRBV27	many	NA	TRBJ1-2	CASSPWWYVGANYGYTF	TGTGCCAGCAGTCCCTGGTGGTATGTGGGGGCTAACTATGGCTACACCTTC
TRBV7-9	few	NA	TRBJ2-1	CASSPTDNYNEQFF	TGTGCCAGCAGCCCTACGGACAACTACAATGAGCAGTTCTTC
TRBV2	many	NA	TRBJ1-5	CASSEAGVEPQHF	TGTGCCAGCAGTGAAGCAGGGGTTGAGCCCCAGCATTTT
TRBV20-1	many	TRBD1	TRBJ1-1	CSATGGVGTEAFF	TGCAGTGCTACAGGGGGAGTGGGCACTGAAGCTTTCTTT
TRBV2	NA	TRBD1	TRBJ2-7	CASTRTGRLYEQYF	TGTGCCAGCACCCGGACAGGGAGATTGTACGAGCAGTACTTC
TRBV28	many	TRBD1	TRBJ1-5	CASSEQGEQPQHF	TGTGCCAGCAGTGAGCAGGGGGAACAGCCCCAGCATTTT
TRBV19	NA	NA	TRBJ1-5	CASRGKRVPPDDQPQHF	TGTGCCAGTAGGGGGAAACGGGTCCCTCCAGATGATCAGCCCCAGCATTTT
TRBV27	few	NA	TRBJ2-7	CASSSQLDPWEQYF	TGTGCCAGCAGTTCCCAACTAGACCCTTGGGAGCAGTACTTC
TRBV28	many	NA	TRBJ1-5	CATDVGGWGSNQPQHF	TGTGCCACGGACGTCGGGGGTTGGGGTAGCAATCAGCCCCAGCATTTT
TRBV4-1	NA	TRBD2	TRBJ2-5	CASSQFGGGVETQYF	TGCGCCAGCAGCCAATTCGGCGGGGGTGTGGAGACCCAGTACTTC
TRBV6-2/TRBV6-3	many	NA	TRBJ2-7	CASSYWVMGTASYEQYF	TGTGCCAGCAGTTACTGGGTGATGGGCACCGCCTCCTACGAGCAGTACTTC
TRBV6-6	few	NA	TRBJ1-3	CASSYGASGNTIYF	TGTGCCAGCAGTTACGGGGCATCTGGAAACACCATATATTTT
TRBV27	many	TRBD1	TRBJ1-2	CASSLRTGGADGYTF	TGTGCCAGCAGTTTACGGACAGGGGGCGCGGATGGCTACACCTTC
TRBV5-1	few	TRBD2	TRBJ2-7	CASSLEISPSGGAEQYF	TGCGCCAGCAGCTTGGAAATTTCGCCTAGCGGGGGGGCCGAGCAGTACTTC
TRBV10-3	NA	TRBD1	TRBJ2-3	CAIRRPGTGDTDTQYF	TGTGCCATCAGAAGGCCCGGGACAGGGGACACAGATACGCAGTATTTT
TRBV20-1	many	TRBD2	TRBJ2-7	CSEGGVGEQYF	TGCAGTGAGGGAGGGGTGGGAGAGCAGTACTTC
TRBV4-3	NA	NA	TRBJ2-7	CASSHTGLDEQYF	TGCGCCAGCAGCCACACAGGGTTGGACGAGCAGTACTTC
TRBV29-1	NA	TRBD2	TRBJ2-1	CSIQKGLAEYNEQFF	TGCAGCATTCAAAAAGGACTAGCGGAATACAATGAGCAGTTCTTC
TRBV28	NA	NA	TRBJ1-2	CASSLPGANYGYTF	TGTGCCAGCAGTTTACCAGGGGCTAACTATGGCTACACCTTC
TRBV5-1	few	NA	TRBJ2-5	CASRPLMGGQETQYF	TGCGCCAGCCGCCCTCTAATGGGAGGCCAAGAGACCCAGTACTTC
TRBV20-1	many	NA	TRBJ1-2	CSARDPEMKVYTF	TGCAGTGCTAGAGATCCCGAGATGAAAGTCTACACCTTC
TRBV6-1	many	TRBD1	TRBJ1-5	CASSQGDGNQPQHF	TGTGCCAGCAGTCAGGGGGACGGCAATCAGCCCCAGCATTTT
TRBV2	many	TRBD1	TRBJ2-7	CASSVDRDHEQYF	TGTGCCAGCAGTGTCGACAGGGACCACGAGCAGTACTTC
TRBV7-9	many	TRBD2	TRBJ2-1	CASSFREGGDEQFF	TGTGCCAGCAGCTTTCGGGAGGGCGGTGATGAGCAGTTCTTC
TRBV9	many	TRBD1	TRBJ1-1	CASSVGQDTEAFF	TGTGCCAGCAGCGTCGGACAGGACACTGAAGCTTTCTTT
TRBV5-1	many	NA	TRBJ1-2	CASSGEIGGHGYTF	TGCGCCAGCAGCGGAGAAATAGGGGGTCATGGCTACACCTTC
TRBV5-1	NA	TRBD2	TRBJ2-6	CASSFGREASGANVLTF	TGCGCCAGCAGCTTTGGGAGGGAGGCTTCTGGGGCCAACGTCCTGACTTTC
TRBV12-3/TRBV12-4	many	TRBD2	TRBJ2-7	CASSPSLAAYEQYF	TGTGCCAGCAGCCCCTCTCTAGCGGCCTACGAGCAGTACTTC
TRBV20-1	many	TRBD1	TRBJ1-2	CSARQGDYGYTF	TGCAGCGCCAGACAGGGGGACTATGGCTACACCTTC
TRBV12-5	few	TRBD1	TRBJ2-7	CASGPRQGELCEQYF	TGTGCTAGTGGCCCCCGACAGGGTGAGCTATGCGAGCAGTACTTC
TRBV4-2	few	NA	TRBJ1-1	CASSQDLQTEAFF	TGTGCCAGCAGCCAAGATTTACAGACTGAAGCTTTCTTT
TRBV20-1	many	TRBD2	TRBJ2-1	CSARASGLAGGPNEQFF	TGCAGTGCTAGAGCCTCGGGACTAGCGGGAGGGCCGAATGAGCAGTTCTTC